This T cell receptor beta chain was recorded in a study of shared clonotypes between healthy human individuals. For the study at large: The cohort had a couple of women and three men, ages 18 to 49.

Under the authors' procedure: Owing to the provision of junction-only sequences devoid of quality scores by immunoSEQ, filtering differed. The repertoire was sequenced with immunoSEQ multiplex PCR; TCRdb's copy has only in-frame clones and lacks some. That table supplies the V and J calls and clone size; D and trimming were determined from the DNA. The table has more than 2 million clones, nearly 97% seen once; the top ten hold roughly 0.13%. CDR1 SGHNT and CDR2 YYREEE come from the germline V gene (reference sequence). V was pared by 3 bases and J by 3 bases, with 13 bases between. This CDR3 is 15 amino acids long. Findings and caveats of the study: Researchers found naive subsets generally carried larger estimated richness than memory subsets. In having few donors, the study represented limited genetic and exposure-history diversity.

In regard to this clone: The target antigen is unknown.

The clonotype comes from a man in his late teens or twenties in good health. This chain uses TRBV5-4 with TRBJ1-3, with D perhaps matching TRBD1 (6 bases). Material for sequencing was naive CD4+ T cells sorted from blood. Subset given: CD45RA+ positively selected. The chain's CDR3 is CASSSQGLGGNTIYF. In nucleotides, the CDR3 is TGTGCCAGCAGCTCTCAGGGGCTGGGTGGAAACACCATATATTTT.